This entry lists 26 T cell receptor beta chains sequenced from one sample in a study of blood T cell repertoires in COVID-19. Sequencing was performed with immunoSEQ multiplex PCR; in TCRdb, only in-frame clones are kept and a portion is missing. The repertoire holds some 490,000 clones, with around 85% as singletons. Input material: PBMCs or T cells enriched from blood (not recorded which). These receptors all stem from a woman aged 55-70 years who had recovered from COVID-19.

J is TRBJ1-3 and V is TRBV28; perhaps TRBD1 as D (5 bases). Germline CDR1 is MDHEN and CDR2 is SYDVKM. The CDR3 is 15 amino acids. Between the trimmed V and J ends, which lost 3 bases and 1 base, there was a span of 10 bases. CDR3 nucleotides: TGTGCCAGCAGTTTCTCGGACATTTCTGGAAACACCATATATTTT. It specifies CASSFSDISGNTIYF. Together with reference TRBV28 and TRBJ1-3, the CDR3 gives the full variable domain: DVKVTQSSRYLVKRTGEKVFLECVQDMDHENMFWYRQDPGLGLRLIYFSYDVKMKEKGDIPEGYSVSREKKERFSLILESASTNQTSMYLCASSFSDISGNTIYFGEGSWLTVV.

The V and J genes are TRBV2 and TRBJ2-7; possibly TRBD1 for D (6 bases). The germline gives CDR1 SNHLY, CDR2 FYNNEI. The CDR3 has 13 amino acids. The germline V and J ends were trimmed by 4 bases and 3 bases, with 10 bases remaining between them. CDR3 residues: CASSGIQGYEQYF. DNA for the CDR3: TGTGCCAGCAGTGGGATACAGGGCTACGAGCAGTACTTC.

The J gene is TRBJ1-1, the V gene TRBV6-5; 7 positions match TRBD1. CDR1 MNHEY and CDR2 SVGAGI come from the germline V gene. The CDR3 spans 13 residues. The junction had 5 bases not matched to a gene; V was cut back by 8 bases and J by 2 bases. The CDR3 is CASGDRPNTEAFF. For the CDR3, the DNA is TGTGCCAGCGGGGACAGACCCAACACTGAAGCTTTCTTT.

J is TRBJ2-3 and V is TRBV5-4; the D gene is possibly TRBD2 (6 bases). The CDR3 extends over 13 amino acids. V lost 5 bases, J lost 1 base, and 8 bases lay in between. Germline CDR1 and CDR2: SGHNT and YYREEE (reference sequence). The CDR3 region is CASRTGGTDTQYF. The CDR3 bases are TGTGCCAGCAGGACGGGGGGCACAGATACGCAGTATTTT. The full variable domain, completed using reference TRBV5-4 and TRBJ2-3, is ETGVTQSPTHLIKTRGQQVTLRCSSQSGHNTVSWYQQALGQGPQFIFQYYREEENGRGNFPPRFSGLQFPNYSSELNVNALELDDSALYLCASRTGGTDTQYFGPGTRLTVL.

The V call is TRBV6-5, the J call TRBJ2-7, with a tentative D call TRBD1 (6 bases). The CDR3 runs to 15 residues. The germline gives CDR1 MNHEY, CDR2 SVGAGI. Trimming stripped 5 bases from V and 2 bases from J, with 16 bases between. The CDR3 loop is CASSPSGDRTYEQYF. CDR3 bases: TGTGCCAGCAGTCCCTCAGGGGACCGCACCTACGAGCAGTACTTC.

The V and J genes are TRBV7-2 and TRBJ2-2; D uncertain. Deletions cut 5 bases from V and 4 bases from J, with 8 bases between. This CDR3 is built from 13 residues. Germline V gives CDR1 SGHTA, CDR2 FQGNSA. The CDR3 spells CASSPQITGELFF. CDR3 in DNA: TGTGCCAGCAGCCCCCAGATCACCGGGGAGCTGTTTTTT.

This clone has a single count. The chain is built from TRBV10-3 and TRBJ1-6; 7 nucleotides align to TRBD1. Germline trimming cut 6 bases from V and 5 bases from J; bases unmatched to any gene: 4. The CDR3 is 14 amino acids. The V gene's germline CDR1 is ENHRY and CDR2 SYGVKD. For the CDR3, the DNA is TGTGCCATCAGGAGACAGGGTGATAATTCACCCCTCCACTTT. This sequence encodes CAIRRQGDNSPLHF.

This rearrangement joins TRBV2 to TRBJ1-1; 9 bases align to TRBD1. J was trimmed by 5 bases and V by 5 bases; bases with no gene match: 6. The germline V gene encodes CDR1 SNHLY and CDR2 FYNNEI. There are 14 residues in the CDR3. The CDR3 bases are TGTGCCAGCAGTTCGACAGGGGGAAGGACTGAAGCTTTCTTT. Translated, it gives CASSSTGGRTEAFF.

This clone was counted only a few times. This CDR3 is also generated by other DNA sequences in the sample. V and J are TRBV12-5 and TRBJ1-5; D is perhaps TRBD1 (5 bases). The V end lost 3 bases, the J end lost 3 bases, and 12 bases lay between the germline ends. The CDR3 is 15 residues long. Germline loops: CDR1 LGHNT, CDR2 FRNRAP. The CDR3 sequence: CASGLGQGSNQPQHF. DNA for the CDR3: TGTGCTAGTGGTTTAGGTCAGGGTTCCAATCAGCCCCAGCATTTT.

The genes are TRBV27 and TRBJ2-2, with no clear D. CDR3 length: 13 residues. The V and J ends lost 7 bases and 7 bases respectively, with 13 bases between them. Germline V gene lookup returns CDR1 MNHEY and CDR2 SMNVEV (reference sequence). The CDR3 sequence is CASNTVPIGELFF. The CDR3 nucleotides read TGTGCCAGCAATACTGTCCCGATCGGGGAGCTGTTTTTT.

The CDR3 region is CASSSRDYSYEQYF. CDR3 sequence (DNA): TGTGCCAGCAGCAGCCGGGACTACTCCTACGAGCAGTACTTC. The V call is TRBV7-6, the J call TRBJ2-7, with 7 bases fitting TRBD2. Germline-derived CDR1 and CDR2 are SGHVS and FNYEAQ. The trim removed 5 bases at V and 0 bases at J, leaving 4 bases unmatched. CDR3 length equals 14 residues.

The rearrangement uses TRBV19 and TRBJ2-4, with a weak D call TRBD2 (6 bases). The CDR3 extends over 17 amino acids. The germline V gene encodes CDR1 LNHDA and CDR2 SQIVND (reference sequence). V lost 3 bases to trimming and J lost 1 base, with 16 bases between them. CDR3 bases: TGTGCCAGTAGTATGGGACTCCCCCAGAATGCCAAAAACATTCAGTACTTC. As protein: CASSMGLPQNAKNIQYF.

V is TRBV7-8 and J is TRBJ1-4; the D gene is possibly TRBD1 (6 bases). The CDR3 extends over 16 amino acids. Germline CDR1 SGHVS, CDR2 FQNEAQ. V gave up 2 bases and J gave up 4 bases, with 14 bases separating them. The CDR3 sequence: CASSLNRVAVNEKLFF. CDR3 sequence (DNA): TGTGCCAGCAGCTTAAACAGGGTGGCGGTTAATGAAAAACTGTTTTTT.

The chain joins TRBV11-2 to TRBJ2-7; the D is unclear. CDR1 is SGHAT and CDR2 is FQNNGV in the germline V gene. The CDR3 runs 13 residues. Trimming stripped 5 bases from V and 4 bases from J, with 12 bases between. CDR3 sequence (DNA): TGTGCCAGCAGCCAATCCGGGTCATACGAGCAGTACGTC. This encodes CASSQSGSYEQYV.

The chain uses TRBV24-1 and TRBJ2-1; 7 bases align to TRBD1. This CDR3 comprises 16 residues. J was trimmed by 2 bases and V by 2 bases; bases with no gene match: 5. Germline V gives CDR1 KGHDR, CDR2 SFDVKD. As DNA, the CDR3 is TGTGCCACCAGTGATTCGACAGGGTGGGCCTACAATGAGCAGTTCTTC. Protein sequence: CATSDSTGWAYNEQFF.

This clone was detected once. This chain uses TRBV7-9 with TRBJ2-1; maybe TRBD1 (6 bases). Trimming shortened V by 1 base and J by 4 bases, and 11 bases separated the two germline ends. This CDR3 comprises 15 residues. The germline V gene encodes CDR1 SEHNR and CDR2 FQNEAQ (reference sequence). The CDR3 reads CASSLGWTAYNEQFF. The CDR3 nucleotides are TGTGCCAGCAGCTTAGGTTGGACAGCTTACAATGAGCAGTTCTTC.

This clone was seen once. The chain recombines TRBV15 with TRBJ2-2; 7 bases align to TRBD1. The trim removed 3 bases at V and 5 bases at J, leaving 6 bases unmatched. CDR1 and CDR2 from the germline V gene are LNHNV and YYDKDF (reference sequence). The CDR3 covers 15 residues. The CDR3 DNA reads TGTGCCACCAGCAGCCCTACAGGGGTGACCGGGGAGCTGTTTTTT. Its protein product is CATSSPTGVTGELFF.

The V call is TRBV6-5, the J call TRBJ2-7; D gene uncertain. Germline CDR1 is MNHEY and CDR2 is SVGAGI. The CDR3 sequence is 14 residues long. V was cut by 2 bases and J by 4 bases, with 12 bases left in between. The CDR3 spells CASSYLHKKYEQYF. CDR3 DNA: TGTGCCAGCAGTTACCTCCACAAGAAATACGAGCAGTACTTC.

The genes are TRBV7-9 and TRBJ2-3; tentatively, D is TRBD1 (5 bases). The length of the CDR3 is 12 residues. Per the germline V gene, CDR1 is SEHNR and CDR2 is FQNEAQ (reference sequence). V dropped 5 bases and J dropped 3 bases, with 6 bases sitting between them. The CDR3 loop is CASSPGTDTQYF. Written as DNA, the CDR3 is TGTGCCAGCAGCCCAGGGACAGATACGCAGTATTTT. Using reference TRBV7-9 and TRBJ2-3 for the parts outside the CDR3, the full variable domain is DTGVSQNPRHKITKRGQNVTFRCDPISEHNRLYWYRQTLGQGPEFLTYFQNEAQLEKSRLLSDRFSAERPKGSFSTLEIQRTEQGDSAMYLCASSPGTDTQYFGPGTRLTVL.

The chain combines TRBV3-1 (or the pseudogene TRBV3-2) with TRBJ1-3; D call uncertain. The germline V gene has CDR1 LGHDT and CDR2 YNNKEL (reference sequence). The CDR3 is 14 amino acids. V lost 1 base and J 1 base, leaving 5 bases between the germline ends. The CDR3 spells CASSQATSGNTIYF. CDR3 sequence (DNA): TGTGCCAGCAGCCAAGCGACTTCTGGAAACACCATATATTTT.

The count of this clone is one. The CDR3 bases are TGTGCCAGCAGCCAAGCGGCAGGCTACGAGCAGTACTTC. Protein product: CASSQAAGYEQYF. The chain combines TRBV3-1 (or the pseudogene TRBV3-2) with TRBJ2-7; D gene uncertain. The CDR3 has 13 amino acids. The germline gives CDR1 LGHDT, CDR2 YNNKEL (reference sequence). Trimming stripped 1 base from V and 3 bases from J, with 7 bases between.

J is TRBJ1-1 and V is TRBV2; D might be TRBD1 (6 bases). Per the germline V gene, CDR1 is SNHLY and CDR2 is FYNNEI. CDR3 size: 15 residues. The V end lost 6 bases, the J end lost 2 bases, and 16 bases lay between the germline ends. This chain's CDR3 is CASRTTQGANTEAFF. The CDR3 DNA is TGTGCCAGCAGGACCACACAGGGCGCCAACACTGAAGCTTTCTTT.

The rearrangement links TRBV27 to TRBJ1-4, with D possibly matching TRBD1 (5 bases). Germline V gene sequence: CDR1 MNHEY, CDR2 SMNVEV (reference sequence). The CDR3 spans 14 residues. Trimming pared 6 bases from V and 11 bases from J, leaving 19 bases between. The CDR3 DNA is TGTGCCAGCAGAGCCGCGGGGCCAGTAGGGAAACTGTTTTTT. Residues: CASRAAGPVGKLFF.

The chain couples TRBV25-1 to TRBJ1-4; tentatively, D is TRBD1 (6 bases). CDR1 is MGHDK, CDR2 SYGVNS, per germline. Trimming took 5 bases from V and 7 from J, leaving 17 bases between them. CDR3 length equals 15 residues. The CDR3 loop is CASSKGGRGGEKLFF. CDR3 bases: TGTGCCAGCAGTAAGGGAGGGAGAGGGGGTGAAAAACTGTTTTTT.

This clone showed up just once. V gene TRBV3-1 (or the pseudogene TRBV3-2) combines with J gene TRBJ1-4; no clear D. The germline V and J ends were trimmed by 4 bases and 8 bases, with 5 bases remaining between them. The CDR3 extends over 11 amino acids. Germline V CDR1 and CDR2: LGHDT, YNNKEL (reference sequence). The CDR3 here is CASSPGEKLFF. CDR3 coding DNA: TGTGCCAGCAGCCCGGGAGAAAAACTGTTTTTT.

Concerning this clone: The same CDR3 arises from other DNA sequences in this sample as well. The J gene is TRBJ2-7, the V gene TRBV3-1 (or the pseudogene TRBV3-2), with 11 positions matching TRBD2. The V gene's germline CDR1 is LGHDT and CDR2 YNNKEL (reference sequence). V shed 2 bases and J 2 bases; nucleotides not matched to a gene: 2. The CDR3 sequence is 15 residues long. The DNA of the CDR3 is TGTGCCAGCAGCCAAACTAGCGGGGGCCCCTACGAGCAGTACTTC. Residues: CASSQTSGGPYEQYF.